This T cell receptor beta chain is drawn from a study of CD8 T cells in Susac syndrome. With random hexamers, 0.5 to 1 ug RNA was reverse transcribed. Multiplex immunoSEQ PCR targeted 54 Vbeta and 13 Jbeta TCR beta segments. TCRdb analysed the immunoSEQ multiplex PCR reads with MiXCR anew, one entry per CDR3 protein. This sample has some 220,000 distinct CDR3 sequences, with about 95% found just once. About this clonotype itself: Its matching antigen is unknown.

From blood CD8+ and CD4+ T cells, TCR beta sequences were generated. Study-wide results and caveats: The number of individuals included in the study's TCR sequencing and HLA analysis was acknowledged as relatively small.

CDR1 is SNHLY, CDR2 FYNNEI, per germline. This CDR3 has 13 residues. The ends were cut back, 5 bases at V and 2 bases at J, with 8 bases in the middle. The chain has TRBV2 and TRBJ2-3; D might be TRBD2 (6 bases). The receptor comes from a human donor with multiple sclerosis. The sample was CD4+ T cells from PBMCs. This CDR3 reads CASSRTITDTQYF. DNA for the CDR3: TGTGCCAGCAGTAGGACTATCACAGATACGCAGTATTTT. Full variable domain (outside the CDR3, taken from reference TRBV2 and TRBJ2-3): EPEVTQTPSHQVTQMGQEVILRCVPISNHLYFYWYRQILGQKVEFLVSFYNNEISEKSEIFDDQFSVERPDGSNFTLKIRSTKLEDSAMYFCASSRTITDTQYFGPGTRLTVL.